Below, 18 T cell receptor beta chains from the same sample are listed, as sequenced in a study of breast tumors, draining lymph nodes, adjacent tissues. Samples came from axillary lymph nodes draining the breast cancer. From the multiplex PCR reads, TCRdb called clonotypes with MiXCR, one entry per CDR3 protein. This table holds around 150,000 distinct CDR3 sequences, approximately 20% found once. The sequenced material came from axillary lymph node tissue. Receptors were obtained from a female donor with breast cancer. Some clones in this sample may be carry-over from other donors' samples.

About this clonotype itself: Being one base from a much bigger clone, this may be a read error. The chain joins TRBV5-1 to TRBJ2-5, with 8 bases fitting TRBD1. This CDR3 contains 13 residues. The V gene's germline CDR1 is SGHRS and CDR2 YFSETQ. The CDR3 reads CASSRGTGETQHF. CDR3 bases: TGCGCCAGCAGCCGCGGGACAGGAGAGACCCAGCACTTC.

At least ten counts were recorded for this clonotype. The chain is built from TRBV29-1 and TRBJ2-7; 7 nucleotides match TRBD1. The CDR3 runs to 14 residues. Germline values: CDR1 SQVTM, CDR2 ANQGSEA. The trim removed 4 bases at V and 2 bases at J, leaving 8 bases unmatched. The CDR3 bases are TGCAGCGTTGTGGGACAGCGCGGTCCCTACGAGCAGTACTTC. Translation gives CSVVGQRGPYEQYF.

As regards this clonotype: This CDR3 fails to terminate in the conserved phenylalanine or tryptophan, so it likely reflects a read error. The DNA is omitted, as the CDR3 cannot be located on it reliably, and the CDR3 follows TCRdb's listing. The gene calls are TRBV20-1 and TRBJ2-1; the D call in the table, TRBD2, was not verified against the DNA. Germline V gene data show CDR1 as DFQATT and CDR2 as SNEGSKA (reference sequence). The CDR3 extends over 13 residues, inclusive of both ends. Here the CDR3 reads CSAARGGSDEQSL.

A few counts support this clonotype. The DNA of the CDR3 is TGTGCCAGCAGCTTAAACCCCCCCGGAGCGGGAGCAGATACGCAGTATTTT. It is translated as CASSLNPPGAGADTQYF. The chain joins TRBV7-3 to TRBJ2-3; 8 bases agree with TRBD2. The J segment lost 4 bases and the V segment lost 1 base, leaving 10 bases of the junction unmatched. The CDR3 contains 17 residues. Germline V gene sequence: CDR1 SGHTA, CDR2 FQGTGA.

A word on this clonotype: Compared with germline, one end of the junction differs, possibly owing to a read error. Here the CDR3 DNA reads TGTGCCACCAGCAGAAGAAGAGGCGCGGGGACTAGTGAAAAACTGTTTTTT. It specifies CATSRRRGAGTSEKLFF. The chain couples TRBV15 to TRBJ1-4; D may be TRBD1 (5 bases). Germline CDR1 reads LNHNV; CDR2 reads YYDKDF (reference sequence). The CDR3 consists of 17 residues. The whole variable domain, remainder taken from reference TRBV15 and TRBJ1-4, is DAMVIQNPRYQVTQFGKPVTLSCSQTLNHNVMYWYQQKSSQAPKLLFHYYDKDFNNEADTPDNFQSRRPNTSFCFLDIRSPGLGDTAMYLCATSRRRGAGTSEKLFFGSGTQLSVL.

The V gene is TRBV7-6, the J gene TRBJ2-1; D tentatively reads TRBD1 or TRBD2 (5 bases each). The CDR3 extends over 16 amino acids. V lost 5 bases, J lost 7 bases, and 21 bases lay in between. Germline assignment: CDR1 SGHVS and CDR2 FNYEAQ. The CDR3 bases are TGTGCCAGCAGCCCTGTCACTGGGGGAGTCGGAAATGAGCAGTTCTTC. Translating gives CASSPVTGGVGNEQFF. The whole variable domain, remainder taken from reference TRBV7-6 and TRBJ2-1, is GAGVSQSPRYKVTKRGQDVALRCDPISGHVSLYWYRQALGQGPEFLTYFNYEAQQDKSGLPNDRFSAERPEGSISTLTIQRTEQRDSAMYRCASSPVTGGVGNEQFFGPGTRLTVL.

This clonotype was observed at least ten times. DNA for the CDR3: TGTGCCAGCAGCCAAGGGACAGGCCATAGTGGGACAGATACGCAGTATTTT. It translates to CASSQGTGHSGTDTQYF. The rearrangement uses TRBV9 and TRBJ2-3; 8 nucleotides align to TRBD1. The CDR3 consists of 17 residues. Germline values: CDR1 SGDLS, CDR2 YYNGEE. V shed 4 bases, J shed 3 bases, and the junction held 13 bases outside the gene matches.

This clonotype was observed many times. V and J are TRBV9 and TRBJ2-3; 12 bases match TRBD1. V lost 2 bases to trimming and J lost 4 bases; unmatched junction nucleotides: 11. The CDR3 is 18 residues long. Looked up from germline, CDR1 is SGDLS and CDR2 is YYNGEE. CDR3 residues: CASSVTSGTGGLADTQYF. The CDR3 DNA reads TGTGCCAGCAGCGTGACTTCGGGGACAGGGGGCCTCGCAGATACGCAGTATTTT.

This chain connects TRBV28 to TRBJ2-2, with D hard to call. CDR1 and CDR2 from the germline V gene are MDHEN and SYDVKM. Trimming removed 7 bases at V and 5 bases at J, with 11 bases between. The CDR3 loop spans 13 amino acids. In DNA, the CDR3 is TGTGCCAGCAACCCTTTGGTTACCGGGGAGCTGTTTTTT. This translates into CASNPLVTGELFF. The full variable domain, completed using reference TRBV28 and TRBJ2-2, is DVKVTQSSRYLVKRTGEKVFLECVQDMDHENMFWYRQDPGLGLRLIYFSYDVKMKEKGDIPEGYSVSREKKERFSLILESASTNQTSMYLCASNPLVTGELFFGEGSRLTVL.

This clonotype was found a few times. The V and J genes are TRBV19 and TRBJ2-5; no reliable D call. The CDR3 loop spans 11 amino acids. Germline V lookup: CDR1 LNHDA, CDR2 SQIVND (reference sequence). Trimming left V 3 bases short and J 4 bases short, with 3 bases between. The CDR3 nucleotides read TGTGCCAGTAGTATGGGAGAGACCCAGTACTTC. Its translation is CASSMGETQYF.

This clonotype came up many times. As DNA, the CDR3 is TGCAGCGTGGGACTAGCGGGAGGTTTCTACAATGAGCAGTTCTTC. Protein: CSVGLAGGFYNEQFF. The J gene is TRBJ2-1, the V gene TRBV29-1; 15 nucleotides line up with TRBD2. This CDR3 has 15 residues. V dropped 6 bases and J dropped 3; count of bases not matched to a gene: 3. Per germline, CDR1 SQVTM and CDR2 ANQGSEA.

This clonotype was counted many times. The chain links TRBV7-3 to TRBJ2-3; tentative D call: TRBD1 (7 bases). CDR3 length: 14 residues. V was clipped by 2 bases and J by 4 bases, with 10 bases between them. Germline V gene data show CDR1 as SGHTA and CDR2 as FQGTGA. CDR3 in amino acids: CASSLGRGADTQYF. In DNA form, the CDR3 reads TGTGCCAGCAGCTTAGGCAGGGGGGCAGATACGCAGTATTTT.

At least ten counts were recorded for this clonotype. V and J are TRBV20-1 and TRBJ2-7, with D uncertain. The CDR3 is 12 amino acids. Germline loops: CDR1 DFQATT, CDR2 SNEGSKA (reference sequence). V dropped 4 bases and J dropped 6 bases, with 13 bases sitting between them. In DNA, the CDR3 is TGCAGTGCTAAGAGCCCCCCGAGCGAGCAGTACTTC. This encodes CSAKSPPSEQYF.

There are many counts of this clonotype. Mismatch with germline at one junction end may stem from a read error. The chain has TRBV7-7 and TRBJ2-1; 7 nucleotides align to TRBD2. The CDR3 extends over 15 amino acids. Germline V gene sequence: CDR1 SSHAT, CDR2 FNYEAQ (reference sequence). The CDR3 sequence is CASSSWAGEGNEQFF. For the CDR3, the DNA is TGTGCTAGCAGCTCGTGGGCGGGAGAAGGCAATGAGCAGTTCTTC.

This clonotype was picked up many times. The chain couples TRBV4-3 to TRBJ2-7, with D possibly TRBD1 on 5 matching bases. Between the trimmed V and J ends, which lost 0 bases and 5 bases, there was a span of 11 bases. From germline, CDR1 is LGHNA and CDR2 YSLEER. The CDR3 consists of 14 residues. This CDR3 is CASSQDGRVDEQYF. As DNA, the CDR3 is TGCGCCAGCAGCCAAGACGGCAGGGTCGACGAGCAGTACTTC.

This clonotype has at least ten counts. The J gene is TRBJ2-1, the V gene TRBV25-1, with D perhaps TRBD1 (6 bases). The length of the CDR3 is 17 residues. In germline, CDR1 is MGHDK, CDR2 SYGVNS. V was shortened by 2 bases and J by 4 bases, with 18 bases between the two germline ends. The CDR3 is CASSERKATRGYNEQFF. CDR3 nucleotides: TGTGCCAGCAGTGAACGAAAAGCTACAAGGGGGTACAATGAGCAGTTCTTC.

This clonotype was recorded many times. The CDR3 DNA follows: TGCGCCAGCAGCTTGTCCGGATCAGAGACCCAGTACTTC. This gives the protein CASSLSGSETQYF. The rearrangement links TRBV5-1 to TRBJ2-5; D not certain. This CDR3 is 13 amino acids long. Germline V lookup: CDR1 SGHRS, CDR2 YFSETQ. V dropped 1 base and J dropped 4 bases, with 8 bases sitting between them. The variable domain in full, completed from reference TRBV5-1 and TRBJ2-5, reads KAGVTQTPRYLIKTRGQQVTLSCSPISGHRSVSWYQQTPGQGLQFLFEYFSETQRNKGNFPGRFSGRQFSNSRSEMNVSTLELGDSALYLCASSLSGSETQYFGPGTRLLVL.

The rearrangement joins TRBV25-1 to TRBJ1-3; D uncertain. V gave up 1 base and J gave up 4 bases, with 5 bases separating them. The CDR3 is 13 residues long. Germline CDR1 MGHDK, CDR2 SYGVNS. CDR3 amino acids: CASSEFRGNTIYF. Written as DNA, the CDR3 is TGTGCCAGCAGTGAATTCAGGGGAAACACCATATATTTT.